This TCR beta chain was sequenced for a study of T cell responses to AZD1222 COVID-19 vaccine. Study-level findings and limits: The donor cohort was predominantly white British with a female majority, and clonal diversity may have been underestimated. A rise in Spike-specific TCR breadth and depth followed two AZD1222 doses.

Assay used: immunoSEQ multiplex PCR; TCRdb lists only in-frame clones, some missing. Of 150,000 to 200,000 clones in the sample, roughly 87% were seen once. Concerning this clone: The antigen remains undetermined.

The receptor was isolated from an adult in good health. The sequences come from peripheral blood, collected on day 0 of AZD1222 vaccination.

The CDR3 spells CASSTPGPAGEQYF. The DNA for the CDR3 is TGTGCCAGCAGTACCCCGGGACCGGCGGGTGAGCAGTACTTC. The V and J genes are TRBV28 and TRBJ2-7; the D call may be TRBD1 or TRBD2 (5 bases each). V was clipped by 5 bases and J by 7 bases, with 18 bases between them. Germline loops: CDR1 MDHEN, CDR2 SYDVKM. The CDR3 is made up of 14 amino acids. The full variable domain, with the rest looked up from reference TRBV28 and TRBJ2-7, is DVKVTQSSRYLVKRTGEKVFLECVQDMDHENMFWYRQDPGLGLRLIYFSYDVKMKEKGDIPEGYSVSREKKERFSLILESASTNQTSMYLCASSTPGPAGEQYFGPGTRLTVT.